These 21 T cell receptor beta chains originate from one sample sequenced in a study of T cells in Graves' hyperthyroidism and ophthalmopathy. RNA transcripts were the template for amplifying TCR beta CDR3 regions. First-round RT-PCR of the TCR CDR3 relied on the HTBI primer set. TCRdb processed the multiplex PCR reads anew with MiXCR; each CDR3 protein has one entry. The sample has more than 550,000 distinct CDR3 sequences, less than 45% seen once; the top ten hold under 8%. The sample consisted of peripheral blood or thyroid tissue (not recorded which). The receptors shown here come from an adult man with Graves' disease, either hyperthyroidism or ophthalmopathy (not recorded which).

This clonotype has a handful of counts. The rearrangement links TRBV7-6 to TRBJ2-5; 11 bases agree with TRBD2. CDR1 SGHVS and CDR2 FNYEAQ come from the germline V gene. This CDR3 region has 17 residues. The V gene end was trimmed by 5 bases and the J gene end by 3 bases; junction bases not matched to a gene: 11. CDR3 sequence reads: CASSQASGGRSEETQYF. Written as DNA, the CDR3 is TGTGCCAGCAGCCAAGCTAGCGGGGGGAGGTCTGAAGAGACCCAGTACTTC.

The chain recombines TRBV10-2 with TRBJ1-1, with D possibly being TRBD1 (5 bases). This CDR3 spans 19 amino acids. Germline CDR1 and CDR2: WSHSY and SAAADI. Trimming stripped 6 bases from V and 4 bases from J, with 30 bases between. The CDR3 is CASSRSLTRIGGGGTEAFF. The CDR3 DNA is TGCGCCAGCAGCCGGTCGCTAACCCGGATTGGGGGTGGGGGCACTGAAGCTTTCTTT.

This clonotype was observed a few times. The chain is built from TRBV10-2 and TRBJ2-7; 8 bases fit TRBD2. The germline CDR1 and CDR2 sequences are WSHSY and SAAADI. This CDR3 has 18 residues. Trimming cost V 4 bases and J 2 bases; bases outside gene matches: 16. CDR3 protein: CASSGSEREWPPTYEQYF. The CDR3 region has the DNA TGCGCCAGCAGTGGATCAGAGCGGGAGTGGCCCCCCACCTACGAGCAGTACTTC.

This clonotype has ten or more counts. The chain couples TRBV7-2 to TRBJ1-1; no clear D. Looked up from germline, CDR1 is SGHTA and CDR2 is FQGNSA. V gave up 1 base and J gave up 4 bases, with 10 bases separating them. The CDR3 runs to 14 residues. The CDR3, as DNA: TGTGCCAGCAGCTTAGGTGCGGGAGGCACTGAAGCTTTCTTT. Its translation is CASSLGAGGTEAFF.

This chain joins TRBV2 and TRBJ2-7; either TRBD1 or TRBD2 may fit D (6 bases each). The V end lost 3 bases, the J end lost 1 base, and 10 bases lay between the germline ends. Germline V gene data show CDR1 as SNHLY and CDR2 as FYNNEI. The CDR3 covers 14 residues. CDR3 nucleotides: TGTGCCAGCAGTGATACAGGGAGGTCCTACGAGCAGTACTTC. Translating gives CASSDTGRSYEQYF.

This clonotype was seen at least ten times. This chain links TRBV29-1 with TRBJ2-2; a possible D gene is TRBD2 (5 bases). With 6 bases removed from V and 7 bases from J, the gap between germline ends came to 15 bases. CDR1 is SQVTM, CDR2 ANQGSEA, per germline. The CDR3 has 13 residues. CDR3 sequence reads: CSVIMGGLGELFF. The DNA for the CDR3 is TGCAGCGTAATTATGGGCGGGCTCGGGGAGCTGTTTTTT.

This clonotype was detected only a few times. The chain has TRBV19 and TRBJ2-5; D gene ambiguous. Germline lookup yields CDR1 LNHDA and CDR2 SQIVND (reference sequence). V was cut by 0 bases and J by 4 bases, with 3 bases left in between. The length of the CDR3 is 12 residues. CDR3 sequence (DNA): TGTGCCAGTAGTATAGATCGAGAGACCCAGTACTTC. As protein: CASSIDRETQYF.

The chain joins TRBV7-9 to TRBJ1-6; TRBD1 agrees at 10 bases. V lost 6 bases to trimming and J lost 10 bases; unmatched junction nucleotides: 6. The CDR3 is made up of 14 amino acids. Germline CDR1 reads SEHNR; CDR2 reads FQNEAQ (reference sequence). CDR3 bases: TGTGCCAGCAGGGGACAGGGGCTGGGATCACCCCTCCACTTT. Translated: CASRGQGLGSPLHF. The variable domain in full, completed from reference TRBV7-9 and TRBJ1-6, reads DTGVSQNPRHKITKRGQNVTFRCDPISEHNRLYWYRQTLGQGPEFLTYFQNEAQLEKSRLLSDRFSAERPKGSFSTLEIQRTEQGDSAMYLCASRGQGLGSPLHFGNGTRLTVT.

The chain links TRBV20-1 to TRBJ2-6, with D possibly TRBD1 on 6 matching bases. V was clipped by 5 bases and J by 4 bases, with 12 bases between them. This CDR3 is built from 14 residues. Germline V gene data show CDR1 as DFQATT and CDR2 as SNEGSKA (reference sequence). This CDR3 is CSARPGQGANVLTF. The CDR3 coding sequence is TGCAGTGCTCGGCCTGGACAGGGGGCCAACGTCCTGACTTTC.

This CDR3 is CASSLVVADYGYTIYF. CDR3 bases: TGTGCCAGCAGCTTAGTAGTGGCTGACTATGGCTACACCATATATTTT. The chain uses TRBV7-2 and TRBJ1-3; D gene ambiguous. The CDR3 runs to 16 residues. Germline-derived CDR1 and CDR2 are SGHTA and FQGNSA. The V end lost 1 base, the J end lost 8 bases, and 18 bases lay between the germline ends.

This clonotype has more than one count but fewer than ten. This CDR3 reads CATSARGRQETQYF. The CDR3 region has the DNA TGTGCCACCAGTGCTAGGGGACGCCAAGAGACCCAGTACTTC. The V and J genes are TRBV24-1 and TRBJ2-5; either TRBD1 or TRBD2 may supply D (5 bases each). V shed 5 bases and J shed 1 base, with 10 bases lying between them. Germline loops: CDR1 KGHDR, CDR2 SFDVKD. The length of the CDR3 is 14 residues.

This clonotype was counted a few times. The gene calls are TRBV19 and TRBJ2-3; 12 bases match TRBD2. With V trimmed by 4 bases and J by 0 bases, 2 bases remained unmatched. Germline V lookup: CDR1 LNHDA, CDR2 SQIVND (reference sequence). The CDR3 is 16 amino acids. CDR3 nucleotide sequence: TGTGCCAGTAGTAGGACTAGCGGGGCTAGCACAGATACGCAGTATTTT. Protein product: CASSRTSGASTDTQYF.

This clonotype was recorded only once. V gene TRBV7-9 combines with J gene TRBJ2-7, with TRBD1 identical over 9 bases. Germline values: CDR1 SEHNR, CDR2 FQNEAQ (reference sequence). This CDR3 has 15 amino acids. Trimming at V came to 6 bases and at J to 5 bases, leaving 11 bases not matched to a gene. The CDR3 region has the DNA TGTGCCAGCAGTCTTGCCGGGACAGGGAGCAACGAGCAGTACTTC. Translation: CASSLAGTGSNEQYF.

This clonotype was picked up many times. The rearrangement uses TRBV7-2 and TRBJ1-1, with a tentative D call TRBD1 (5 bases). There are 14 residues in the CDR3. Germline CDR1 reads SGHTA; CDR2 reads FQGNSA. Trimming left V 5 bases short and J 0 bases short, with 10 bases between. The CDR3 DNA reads TGTGCCAGCAGCCCATCGACAGTGAACACTGAAGCTTTCTTT. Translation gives CASSPSTVNTEAFF. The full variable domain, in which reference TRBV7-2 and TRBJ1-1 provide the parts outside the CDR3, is GAGVSQSPSNKVTEKGKDVELRCDPISGHTALYWYRQSLGQGLEFLIYFQGNSAPDKSGLPSDRFSAERTGGSVSTLTIQRTQQEDSAVYLCASSPSTVNTEAFFGQGTRLTVV.

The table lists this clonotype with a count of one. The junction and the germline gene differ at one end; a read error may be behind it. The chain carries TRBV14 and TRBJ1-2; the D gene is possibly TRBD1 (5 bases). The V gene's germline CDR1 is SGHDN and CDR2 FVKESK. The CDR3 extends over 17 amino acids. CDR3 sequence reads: CASSQERGAGRNYGHTF. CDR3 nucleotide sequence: TGTGCCAGCAGCCAAGAAAGGGGAGCGGGGAGGAACTATGGCCACACCTTC.

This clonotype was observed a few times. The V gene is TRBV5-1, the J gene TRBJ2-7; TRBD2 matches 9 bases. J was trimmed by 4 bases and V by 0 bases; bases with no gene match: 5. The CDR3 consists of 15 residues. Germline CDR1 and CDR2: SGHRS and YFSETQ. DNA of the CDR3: TGCGCCAGCAGCTTGGTTGGGACTAGCTCGTACGAGCAGTACTTC. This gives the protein CASSLVGTSSYEQYF.

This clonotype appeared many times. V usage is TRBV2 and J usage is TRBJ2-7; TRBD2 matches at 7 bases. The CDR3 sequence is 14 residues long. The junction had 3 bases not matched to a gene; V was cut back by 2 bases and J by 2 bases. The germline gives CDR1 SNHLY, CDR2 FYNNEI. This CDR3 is CASSELGGTYEQYF. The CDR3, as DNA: TGTGCCAGCAGTGAACTCGGGGGGACCTACGAGCAGTACTTC.

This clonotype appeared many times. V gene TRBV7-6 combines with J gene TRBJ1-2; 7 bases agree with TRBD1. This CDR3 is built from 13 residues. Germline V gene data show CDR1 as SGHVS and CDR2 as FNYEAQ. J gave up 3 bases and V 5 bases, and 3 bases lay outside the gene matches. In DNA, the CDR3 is TGTGCCAGCAGCCACGGGACAGACTATGGCTACACCTTC. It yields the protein CASSHGTDYGYTF.

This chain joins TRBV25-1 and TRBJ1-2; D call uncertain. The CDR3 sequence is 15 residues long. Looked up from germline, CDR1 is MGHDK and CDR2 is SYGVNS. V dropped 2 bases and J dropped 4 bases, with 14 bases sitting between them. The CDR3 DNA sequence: TGTGCCAGCAGTGAAGCGATATCGGGGATCTATGGCTACACCTTC. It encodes CASSEAISGIYGYTF.

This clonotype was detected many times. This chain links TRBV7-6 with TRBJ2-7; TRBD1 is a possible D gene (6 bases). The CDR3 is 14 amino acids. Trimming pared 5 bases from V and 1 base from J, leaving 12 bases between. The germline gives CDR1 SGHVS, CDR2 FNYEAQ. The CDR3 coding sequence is TGTGCCAGCAGCCCACACAGGGTTTCCTACGAGCAGTACTTC. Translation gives CASSPHRVSYEQYF.

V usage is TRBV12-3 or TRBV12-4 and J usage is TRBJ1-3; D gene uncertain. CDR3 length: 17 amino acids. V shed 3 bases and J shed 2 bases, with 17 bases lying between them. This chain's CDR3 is CASSLVFVGSAGNTIYF. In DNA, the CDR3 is TGTGCCAGCAGTTTGGTGTTCGTGGGGAGCGCTGGAAACACCATATATTTT.